This section outlines one TCR beta chain sequence together with its context. This sample was included in a study of blood T cell repertoires in COVID-19. Looking at the study overall: Samples of COVID-19 (acute and convalescent) were obtained from the United States, Italy and Spain. The analysed material was cDNA or gDNA that came from T cells, B-cell-depleted T cells, or PBMCs.

Produced via immunoSEQ multiplex PCR; TCRdb's table is partial and in-frame only. The table has 86,000 or so clones, 91% seen once. V shed 6 bases, J shed 6 bases, and the junction held 10 bases outside the gene matches. Germline loops: CDR1 MDHEN, CDR2 SYDVKM. The CDR3 sequence is 15 residues long. The sequencing input was peripheral blood. This rearrangement joins TRBV28 to TRBJ1-5, with TRBD1 identical over 8 bases. This receptor was taken from a woman aged 45 to 65 in a cohort sampled during active COVID-19. CDR3 bases: TGTGCCAGCAGCCGGTCCGGGACAGGAGTTCAGCCCCAGCATTTT. It yields the protein CASSRSGTGVQPQHF.